A selection of T cell receptor beta chains follows, all from one sample in a study of OX40 agonist ivuxolimab in advanced cancers. The table came from immunoSEQ multiplex PCR; TCRdb's copy has only in-frame clones and leaves some out. Among 35,000 to 55,000 clones listed, 88% were seen once. Sequenced material: CD4+ or CD8+ T cells sorted from blood, taken in a trial of the OX40 agonist ivuxolimab. All receptors come from an adult with an advanced solid tumor such as melanoma, head and neck, liver or kidney cancer. The CDR3 runs from the conserved cysteine through the conserved F or W. Fields, in order: V gene, D gene, clone size, J gene, CDR3 DNA, CDR3 protein. D genes are given only for firm matches. Not all rows give a size; the values are once, few, many and, for expanded clones, a class.

TRBV18	TRBD1	NA	TRBJ2-2	TGTGCCAGCTCCGGACAGGGGCTCGACACCGGGGAGCTGTTTTTT	CASSGQGLDTGELFF
TRBV10-3	NA	NA	TRBJ1-2	TGTGCCATCAGTGAGAAGTGGCCCATCTATGGCTACACCTTC	CAISEKWPIYGYTF
TRBV10-1	NA	NA	TRBJ2-5	TGCGCCAGCAGTGAAAACAGGGATAAGGAGAGGCAGACCCAGTACTTC	CASSENRDKERQTQYF
TRBV18	NA	NA	TRBJ1-3	TGTGCCAGCTCACCGTCGGGAAACACCATATATTTT	CASSPSGNTIYF
TRBV7-8	TRBD2	NA	TRBJ2-7	TGTGCCAGCAGCAGGGGGACTAGCGGGAGGTTCGAGCAGTACTTC	CASSRGTSGRFEQYF
TRBV19	TRBD1	NA	TRBJ2-1	TGTGCCAGTAGTTTATGGACAGGAAGTCCTACAATCGAGCAGTTCTTC	CASSLWTGSPTIEQFF
TRBV5-1	NA	NA	TRBJ1-1	TGCGCCAGCAGCCTCACGAGGGGGGGCACTGAAGCTTTCTTT	CASSLTRGGTEAFF
TRBV6-5	TRBD1	few	TRBJ2-2	TGTGCCAGCAGAGGGACAGGGGACGGCACCGGGGAGCTGTTTTTT	CASRGTGDGTGELFF
TRBV5-5	NA	NA	TRBJ1-5	TGTGCCAGCAGCTTGACTGTGGGGCAGGAACAGCCCCAGCATTTT	CASSLTVGQEQPQHF
TRBV27	NA	NA	TRBJ2-2	TGTGCCAGCAGTTTATGGACCACCGGGGAGCTGTTTTTT	CASSLWTTGELFF
TRBV4-2	TRBD1	NA	TRBJ1-2	TGTGCCAGCAGCTTCCGCCGGGGACAGGGAGGCGCTGGCTACACCTTC	CASSFRRGQGGAGYTF
TRBV5-1	NA	NA	TRBJ1-4	TGCGCCAGCAGCACCGGGGGGGAAGGAGAAAAACTGTTTTTT	CASSTGGEGEKLFF
TRBV5-1	NA	NA	TRBJ1-3	TGCGCCAGCAGCTTGGCCGCGAGGAGCGCCATATATTTT	CASSLAARSAIYF
TRBV28	NA	NA	TRBJ2-7	TGTGCCAGCAGTCTAGGCTACGAGCAGTACTTC	CASSLGYEQYF
TRBV28	NA	NA	TRBJ1-1	TGTGCCACAATCGCCCCGGGACCGTACACTGAAGCTTTCTTT	CATIAPGPYTEAFF
TRBV29-1	TRBD1	NA	TRBJ2-7	TGCAGCGTTGAAGATTCCAGGGGGCCTACCTACGAGCAGTACTTC	CSVEDSRGPTYEQYF
TRBV5-1	TRBD2	NA	TRBJ2-1	TGCGCCAGCAGCTTGCGCGGGAGGGATGAGCAGTTCTTC	CASSLRGRDEQFF
TRBV7-9	NA	NA	TRBJ2-7	TGTGCCAGCAGCCTCGAGGTATACGAGCAGTACTTC	CASSLEVYEQYF
TRBV15	NA	NA	TRBJ2-1	TGTGCCACCAGCACTTTAGGGGACGAGCAGTTCTTC	CATSTLGDEQFF
TRBV29-1	NA	NA	TRBJ1-1	TGCAGCGTTGGTTTTGTCCCGGGCAACACTGAAGCTTTCTTT	CSVGFVPGNTEAFF
TRBV20-1	NA	NA	TRBJ1-2	TGCACCCCCGACAGCCTCTATGGCTACACCTTC	CTPDSLYGYTF
TRBV19	TRBD2	NA	TRBJ2-7	TGTGCCAGTAGTAGGCCCGGGGGGAGCAACTACGAGCAGTACTTC	CASSRPGGSNYEQYF
TRBV5-1	TRBD1	NA	TRBJ2-2	TGCGCCAGCAGCGTAAACCCGGGACAGGGAGGAACCGGGGAGCTGTTTTTT	CASSVNPGQGGTGELFF
TRBV4-1	TRBD1	NA	TRBJ1-2	TGCGCCAGCAGCCAAGGGGCCGGGACAGGGAGCTATGGCTACACCTTC	CASSQGAGTGSYGYTF
TRBV28	NA	NA	TRBJ1-4	TGTGCCAGCAGCATCGACAGGTGGAGACTGTTTTTT	CASSIDRWRLFF
TRBV5-6	TRBD1	once	TRBJ2-3	TGTGCCAGCAGCTTGGCCAACAGGGGGCTTAAAGATACGCAGTATTTT	CASSLANRGLKDTQYF
TRBV5-4	NA	NA	TRBJ2-7	TGTGCCAGCAGCTTGGAACAGGGCTCCTACGAGCAGTACTTC	CASSLEQGSYEQYF
TRBV7-8	NA	NA	TRBJ2-6	TGTGCCAGCAGGGAAGGCATCCTGGGGGCCAACGTCCTGACTTTC	CASREGILGANVLTF
TRBV19	NA	NA	TRBJ1-1	TGTGCCAGTAGTCCCTACGTTGGGGGCTCTGAAGCTTTCTTT	CASSPYVGGSEAFF
TRBV7-2	NA	once	TRBJ1-2	TGTGCCAGCAGCTTAGGGACAAACTATGGCTACACCTTC	CASSLGTNYGYTF
TRBV23-1	NA	NA	TRBJ2-7	TGCGCCGGATCCCCCGGGACAAACTACGAGCAGTACTTC	CAGSPGTNYEQYF
TRBV5-1	NA	NA	TRBJ1-1	TGCGCCAGCAGCGCCCTGCCGGGCCAGGGGAACACTGAAGCTTTCTTT	CASSALPGQGNTEAFF
TRBV6-5	NA	NA	TRBJ1-2	NA	CASSDWGVGTF
TRBV6-5	NA	NA	TRBJ2-2	TGTGCCAGCTTACGGGGCCGGGGCACCGGGGAGCTGTTTTTT	CASLRGRGTGELFF
TRBV20-1	NA	few	TRBJ2-3	TGCAGTGCGATCGGCACAGATACGCAGTATTTT	CSAIGTDTQYF
TRBV27	NA	NA	TRBJ2-5	TGTGCCAGCAGTTTCATAGCGTCCTACCAAGAGACCCAGTACTTC	CASSFIASYQETQYF
TRBV10-3	TRBD1	NA	TRBJ1-5	TGTGCCATCAGTGAGGCAGGACAGGGAATTCAGCCCCAGCATTTT	CAISEAGQGIQPQHF
TRBV28	NA	NA	TRBJ1-1	TGTGCCAGCAGTTACCCGGGACAAGTGAACACTGAAGCTTTCTTT	CASSYPGQVNTEAFF
TRBV6-5	TRBD2	NA	TRBJ2-3	TGTGCCAGCAGGCCTAGCGGGAGCCCATCAAATACGCAGTATTTT	CASRPSGSPSNTQYF
TRBV28	TRBD2	NA	TRBJ2-2	TGTGCCAGCAGACTAGCGGGAGGGAGAACCGGGGAGCTGTTTTTT	CASRLAGGRTGELFF
TRBV29-1	TRBD1	NA	TRBJ1-2	TGCAGCGCCGGACAGGAGCTAGGCTACACCTTC	CSAGQELGYTF
TRBV23-1	TRBD1	NA	TRBJ2-7	TGCGCCAGCAGTCAAGCAACAGGGGCCCCCTACGAGCAGTACTTC	CASSQATGAPYEQYF
TRBV7-9	NA	NA	TRBJ2-2	TGTGCCAGCAGCTCAACAGGTCGTTGGAGCGGGGAGCTGTTTTTT	CASSSTGRWSGELFF
TRBV28	TRBD1	NA	TRBJ2-2	TGTGCCAGCAGGTCTCGCGGGACAGGGAAAAGCACCGGGGAGCTGTTTTTT	CASRSRGTGKSTGELFF
TRBV4-2	NA	once	TRBJ2-2	TGTGCCAGCAGCCAAGACCGGGGCGGCGGGGAGCTGTTTTTT	CASSQDRGGGELFF
TRBV5-1	TRBD2	NA	TRBJ2-1	TGCGCCAGCAGCTTGGAACTAGCGGGAGACAATGAGCAGTTCTTC	CASSLELAGDNEQFF
TRBV30	NA	NA	TRBJ2-7	TGTGCCTGGACCGGGACACGGGCCGACGAGCAGTACTTC	CAWTGTRADEQYF
TRBV5-8	NA	NA	TRBJ2-1	TGTGCCAGCAGCTTCAGAGGTGGCTCCTACAATGAGCAGTTCTTC	CASSFRGGSYNEQFF
TRBV5-5	NA	once	TRBJ2-6	TGTGCCAGCAGCTTAAGGGGCGCTGGGGCCAACGTCCTGACTTTC	CASSLRGAGANVLTF
TRBV29-1	NA	NA	TRBJ2-2	TGCAGCGTTGCCTCAGGGGCGAACACCGGGGAGCTGTTTTTT	CSVASGANTGELFF
TRBV28	NA	NA	TRBJ1-1	TGTGCCAGCAGTTTGGGCAGGGATAACACTGAAGCTTTCTTT	CASSLGRDNTEAFF
TRBV28	NA	once	TRBJ1-4	TGTGCCAGCAGTTCCACCGGGACGGGAAATGAAAAACTGTTTTTT	CASSSTGTGNEKLFF
TRBV11-2	NA	NA	TRBJ1-6	TGTGCCAGCAGCTTATCGAGCAATTCACCCCTCCACTTT	CASSLSSNSPLHF